This TCR beta chain was identified in a study of blood T cells in healthy people across ages. This clonotype was seen more than once but under ten times. Its antigen is as yet unknown. The study's findings and limits: Older age went with lower TCR beta diversity per million T cells, in a roughly linear way. Since the PBMCs were unsorted, naive and antigen-experienced cells could not be conclusively compared. Both naive CD4+ cell counts and diversity were greater in long-lived donors than in aged donors.

PBMCs, at least 6.5 million per sample, were isolated. Primed by a sample-barcoded 5' primer and a J-beta primer mix, a second PCR proceeded for 7 to 11 cycles. TCRdb re-derived calls from the 5' RACE reads in MiXCR, one entry per CDR3 protein. This sample has about 1.8 million distinct CDR3 sequences; approximately 50% occur once, and the top ten carry 2.1%. The CDR3 has 13 residues. Germline CDR1 and CDR2: SGHTA and FQGNSA. Trimming removed 5 bases from V and 3 bases from J; junction bases left unmatched: 3. The receptor comes from a woman aged 40 to 49 in good health. This sequence joins TRBV7-2 and TRBJ1-2; 7 nucleotides align to TRBD1. Sequencing used blood. The chain's CDR3 is CASSARGDYGYTF. Written as DNA, the CDR3 is TGTGCCAGCAGCGCCAGGGGGGACTATGGCTACACCTTC.